This TCR beta chain was retrieved from a study of response to subunit inactivated influenza vaccine. MiXCR, run by TCRdb on the RT-PCR reads, gives a single entry per CDR3 protein. The data contain around 300,000 distinct CDR3 sequences, about 20% of them singletons. CDR3 length: 17 residues. V lost 4 bases and J lost 0; bases outside the gene matches: 5. CDR1 WSHSY and CDR2 SAAADI come from the germline V gene. Sample: PBMCs from blood, taken about 20 months after vaccination. The clonotype comes from a man in his fifties or sixties who received an inactivated influenza vaccine. The chain recombines TRBV10-2 with TRBJ2-3; 12 bases are shared with TRBD2. CDR3 sequence: CASSGLAGGTSTDTQYF. The CDR3 DNA reads TGCGCCAGCAGTGGTCTAGCGGGGGGGACTAGCACAGATACGCAGTATTTT.